Many counts were recorded for the clone carrying this TCR beta chain. As yet, its antigen is unknown. Patients showing uncontrolled infection, other autoimmune disease, pregnancy or lactation were ineligible. Thyroid ultrasound and orbital computed tomography, with clinical symptoms and serum thyroxine and TRAb, informed diagnoses. Germline V gene sequence: CDR1 DFQATT, CDR2 SNEGSKA (reference sequence). This CDR3 region has 14 residues. Losses at the gene ends were 6 bases for V and 4 bases for J; bases not matched to a gene: 9. The data were taken from a study of T cells in Graves' hyperthyroidism and ophthalmopathy. General study results and limits: Ophthalmopathy stood apart from stable hyperthyroidism in a 13 V-J model. The model's output predicted ophthalmopathy at a median of 6.5 months prior to onset.

The CDR3 regions of TCR beta were amplified from RNA transcripts. A first-round RT-PCR of the TCR CDR3 used the HTBI primer set. MiXCR was run by TCRdb on the multiplex PCR reads, yielding one entry per CDR3 protein. The table shows about 380,000 distinct CDR3 sequences, with around 13% occurring only once. This TCR came from a woman aged 60 to 75 with Graves' hyperthyroidism. The chain combines TRBV20-1 with TRBJ2-5, with 9 bases lining up with TRBD2. Specimen: blood. CDR3 sequence reads: CSAEQREAGETQYF. As DNA, the CDR3 is TGCAGTGCAGAGCAGCGGGAGGCCGGAGAGACCCAGTACTTC.